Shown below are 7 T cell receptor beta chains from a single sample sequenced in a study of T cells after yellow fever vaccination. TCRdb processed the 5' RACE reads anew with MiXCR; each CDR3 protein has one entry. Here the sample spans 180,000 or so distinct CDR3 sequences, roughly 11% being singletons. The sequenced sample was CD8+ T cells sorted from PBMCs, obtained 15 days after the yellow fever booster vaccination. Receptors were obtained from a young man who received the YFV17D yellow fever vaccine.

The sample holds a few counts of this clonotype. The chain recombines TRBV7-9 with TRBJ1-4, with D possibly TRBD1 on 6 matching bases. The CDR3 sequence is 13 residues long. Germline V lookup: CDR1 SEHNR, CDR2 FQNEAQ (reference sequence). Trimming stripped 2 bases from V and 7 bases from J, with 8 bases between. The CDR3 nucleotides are TGTGCCAGCAGCTTAAGGGACACTGAAAAACTGTTTTTT. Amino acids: CASSLRDTEKLFF. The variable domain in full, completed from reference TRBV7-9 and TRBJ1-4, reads DTGVSQNPRHKITKRGQNVTFRCDPISEHNRLYWYRQTLGQGPEFLTYFQNEAQLEKSRLLSDRFSAERPKGSFSTLEIQRTEQGDSAMYLCASSLRDTEKLFFGSGTQLSVL.

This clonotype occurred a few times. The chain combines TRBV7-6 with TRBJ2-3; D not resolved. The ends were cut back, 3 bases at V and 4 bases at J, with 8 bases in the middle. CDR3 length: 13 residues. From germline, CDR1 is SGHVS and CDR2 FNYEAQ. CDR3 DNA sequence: TGTGCCAGCAGCTTCATACGCCCAGATACGCAGTATTTT. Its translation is CASSFIRPDTQYF.

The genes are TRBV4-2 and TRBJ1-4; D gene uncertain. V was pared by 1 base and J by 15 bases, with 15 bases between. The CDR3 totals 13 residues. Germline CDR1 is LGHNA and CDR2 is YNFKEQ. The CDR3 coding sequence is TGTGCCAGCAGCCAAGTTCTAACGGCTGGTGTGTTTTTT. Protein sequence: CASSQVLTAGVFF.

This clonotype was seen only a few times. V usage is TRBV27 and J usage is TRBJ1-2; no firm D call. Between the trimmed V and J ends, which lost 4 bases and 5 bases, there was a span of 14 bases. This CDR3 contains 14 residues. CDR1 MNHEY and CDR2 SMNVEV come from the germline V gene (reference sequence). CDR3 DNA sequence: TGTGCCAGCAGTTCCTACACCGATTCGTATGGCTACACCTTC. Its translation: CASSSYTDSYGYTF.

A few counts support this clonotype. CDR3 in amino acids: CSARDKLRENSYEQYF. The CDR3 DNA reads TGCAGTGCTAGAGATAAGCTCAGGGAAAACTCCTACGAGCAGTACTTC. The rearrangement uses TRBV20-1 and TRBJ2-7, with D possibly being TRBD1 (5 bases). V dropped 0 bases and J dropped 0 bases, with 15 bases sitting between them. Germline CDR1 DFQATT, CDR2 SNEGSKA (reference sequence). The CDR3 covers 16 residues.

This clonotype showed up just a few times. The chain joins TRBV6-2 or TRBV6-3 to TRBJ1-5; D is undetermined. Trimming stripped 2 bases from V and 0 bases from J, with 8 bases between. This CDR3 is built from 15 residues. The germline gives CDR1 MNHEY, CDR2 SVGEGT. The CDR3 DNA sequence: TGTGCCAGCAGTTACCGGACCAATAGCAATCAGCCCCAGCATTTT. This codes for CASSYRTNSNQPQHF.

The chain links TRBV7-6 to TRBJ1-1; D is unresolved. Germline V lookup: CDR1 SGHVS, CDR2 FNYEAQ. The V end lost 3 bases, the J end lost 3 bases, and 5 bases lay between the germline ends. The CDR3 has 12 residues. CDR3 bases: TGTGCCAGCAGCTTCGTGGACACTGAAGCTTTCTTT. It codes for CASSFVDTEAFF.